This entry lists 30 T cell receptor beta chains sequenced from one sample in a study of OX40 agonist ivuxolimab in advanced cancers. Library preparation employed the immunoSEQ multiplex PCR assay. The table comes from immuneACCESS by way of TCRdb, which keeps in-frame sequences with V and J called. Part of the clones is missing from these tables; in studies checked, under half for an unresolved V gene and the rest for unknown reasons. For this sample there are about 120,000 clones; 93% appear just once. 0.15% to 0.17% of the sample goes to the ten largest clones. Specimen: CD4+ or CD8+ T cells sorted from blood, collected in a trial of the OX40 agonist ivuxolimab. The source of these receptors is an adult with an advanced solid tumor such as melanoma, head and neck, liver or kidney cancer.

This rearrangement joins TRBV19 to TRBJ2-7; TRBD2 matches 10 bases. The CDR3 covers 18 residues. The V gene end was trimmed by 4 bases and the J gene end by 6 bases; junction bases not matched to a gene: 18. CDR1 LNHDA and CDR2 SQIVND come from the germline V gene (reference sequence). In DNA, the CDR3 is TGTGCCAGTAGTAAAGCCCCACTAAGCGGGGGGGCAGTCGGCGAGCAGTACTTC. It is translated as CASSKAPLSGGAVGEQYF.

This chain links TRBV5-1 with TRBJ2-7; 11 bases agree with TRBD1. The germline V gene encodes CDR1 SGHRS and CDR2 YFSETQ. The V segment lost 0 bases and the J segment 3 bases; nucleotides outside the gene matches: 5. This CDR3 has 16 amino acids. The CDR3 sequence: CASSLGPGQGVYEQYF. The CDR3 coding sequence is TGCGCCAGCAGCTTGGGACCGGGACAGGGGGTCTACGAGCAGTACTTC.

The J gene is TRBJ2-7, the V gene TRBV5-4; 11 nucleotides line up with TRBD2. The CDR3 loop spans 14 amino acids. Germline V gives CDR1 SGHNT, CDR2 YYREEE (reference sequence). V shed 5 bases and J 5 bases; nucleotides not matched to a gene: 6. CDR3 amino acids: CASSQTSGSNEQYF. The CDR3 DNA is TGTGCCAGCAGTCAAACTAGCGGGAGTAACGAGCAGTACTTC. The full variable domain, with the rest looked up from reference TRBV5-4 and TRBJ2-7, is ETGVTQSPTHLIKTRGQQVTLRCSSQSGHNTVSWYQQALGQGPQFIFQYYREEENGRGNFPPRFSGLQFPNYSSELNVNALELDDSALYLCASSQTSGSNEQYFGPGTRLTVT.

The chain has TRBV6-6 and TRBJ2-5; 11 nucleotides match TRBD1. TRBJ2-7 explains the end of the DNA better; the J call may be wrong. CDR3 length: 14 residues. CDR1 and CDR2 (germline): MNHNY, SVGAGI (reference sequence). Here the CDR3 reads CASIRDRGTYEQYF. CDR3 DNA: TGTGCCAGCATTCGGGACAGGGGGACCTACGAGCAGTACTTC.

This chain connects TRBV28 to TRBJ2-1, with a possible D match to TRBD1 (6 bases). The V and J ends lost 4 bases and 0 bases respectively, with 13 bases between them. Germline loops: CDR1 MDHEN, CDR2 SYDVKM. This CDR3 is built from 16 residues. CDR3 region: CASSSSGTHSYNEQFF. For the CDR3, the DNA is TGTGCCAGCAGTTCCTCCGGGACACACTCCTACAATGAGCAGTTCTTC.

This chain links TRBV18 with TRBJ2-1, with D unclear. This CDR3 is built from 14 residues. V was cut by 0 bases and J by 3 bases, with 6 bases left in between. In germline, CDR1 is KGHSH, CDR2 LQKENI. CDR3 sequence (DNA): TGTGCCAGCTCACCACCGACGAACTACAATGAGCAGTTCTTC. It codes for CASSPPTNYNEQFF.

The rearrangement links TRBV9 to TRBJ2-7; D may be TRBD1 (6 bases). Trimming removed 0 bases at V and 4 bases at J, with 14 bases between. This CDR3 spans 15 amino acids. CDR1 SGDLS and CDR2 YYNGEE come from the germline V gene. CDR3 sequence: CASSVAAPTGYEQYF. In DNA form, the CDR3 reads TGTGCCAGCAGCGTAGCCGCCCCAACAGGGTACGAGCAGTACTTC.

The rearrangement links TRBV7-9 to TRBJ2-5; either TRBD1 or TRBD2 may fit D (6 bases each). V was clipped by 4 bases and J by 1 base, with 16 bases between them. Germline CDR1 SEHNR, CDR2 FQNEAQ (reference sequence). The CDR3 is 16 residues long. CDR3 in DNA: TGTGCCAGCAGCTCCCTGAGTCGGGGGCTCCAAGAGACCCAGTACTTC. Amino acid sequence: CASSSLSRGLQETQYF.

The CDR3 loop is CASSFQGLNTIYF. The CDR3 region has the DNA TGTGCCAGCAGCTTCCAGGGGCTAAACACCATATATTTT. The chain links TRBV7-8 to TRBJ1-3; tentatively, D is TRBD1 (6 bases). Germline loops: CDR1 SGHVS, CDR2 FQNEAQ. The CDR3 has 13 residues. V was pared by 3 bases and J by 6 bases, with 9 bases between.

This chain connects TRBV19 to TRBJ2-7; maybe TRBD1 (6 bases). Germline values: CDR1 LNHDA, CDR2 SQIVND (reference sequence). There are 16 residues in the CDR3. The germline V and J ends were trimmed by 9 bases and 6 bases, with 27 bases remaining between them. The CDR3 region has the DNA TGTGCCAGCAGGGACCGACAGGCAACCGGGACGGCCGAGCAGTACTTC. It yields the protein CASRDRQATGTAEQYF.

The chain carries TRBV7-2 and TRBJ1-2, with D tentatively TRBD1 (5 bases). CDR1 and CDR2 from the germline V gene are SGHTA and FQGNSA. V was pared by 1 base and J by 4 bases, with 13 bases between. This CDR3 has 15 residues. The DNA of the CDR3 is TGTGCCAGCAGCTTAGGGAGGGGTGACCTCTATGGCTACACCTTC. Translating gives CASSLGRGDLYGYTF.

This chain connects TRBV27 to TRBJ2-7, with 7 bases fitting TRBD1. CDR1 and CDR2 (germline): MNHEY, SMNVEV (reference sequence). This CDR3 spans 15 amino acids. V shed 1 base and J 2 bases; nucleotides not matched to a gene: 5. The CDR3 DNA follows: TGTGCCAGCAGTTTATATACAGGGGCGGCCTACGAGCAGTACTTC. This codes for CASSLYTGAAYEQYF.

This chain links TRBV28 with TRBJ1-2; TRBD1 matches 8 bases. V lost 3 bases to trimming and J lost 4 bases; unmatched junction nucleotides: 4. The CDR3 is 14 residues long. From germline, CDR1 is MDHEN and CDR2 SYDVKM. CDR3 bases: TGTGCCAGCAGTTTGACAGGGGCCAGCTATGGCTACACCTTC. Amino acid sequence: CASSLTGASYGYTF.

The rearrangement uses TRBV5-4 and TRBJ2-1; TRBD1 matches 7 bases. V shed 4 bases and J 4 bases; nucleotides not matched to a gene: 8. Per the germline V gene, CDR1 is SGHNT and CDR2 is YYREEE (reference sequence). This CDR3 is 15 amino acids long. The CDR3: CASSRRDRTYNEQFF. CDR3 sequence (DNA): TGTGCCAGCAGCCGCCGGGACAGAACTTACAATGAGCAGTTCTTC.

V usage is TRBV2 and J usage is TRBJ2-3; no firm D call. V lost 0 bases, J lost 0 bases, and 10 bases lay in between. This CDR3 has 16 amino acids. Germline loops: CDR1 SNHLY, CDR2 FYNNEI. The CDR3 DNA reads as TGTGCCAGCAGTGAAGCGCTCTGGGCTAGCACAGATACGCAGTATTTT. Amino acid sequence: CASSEALWASTDTQYF.

The chain is built from TRBV29-1 and TRBJ1-1; 7 bases are shared with TRBD1. Germline loops: CDR1 SQVTM, CDR2 ANQGSEA. CDR3 length: 13 residues. After removal of 7 bases from V and 0 bases from J, the junction contained 5 bases not matched to a gene. CDR3 sequence (DNA): TGCAGCGCGAGGGACAGCATGAACACTGAAGCTTTCTTT. Translating gives CSARDSMNTEAFF.

The sample holds a few counts of this clone. The chain recombines TRBV2 with TRBJ1-5; 10 bases are a match to TRBD1. V lost 6 bases to trimming and J lost 7 bases; unmatched junction nucleotides: 9. CDR1 SNHLY and CDR2 FYNNEI come from the germline V gene. This CDR3 is built from 15 residues. The CDR3 is CASSLGQGQGQPQHF. As DNA, the CDR3 is TGTGCCAGCAGCTTGGGACAGGGGCAAGGGCAGCCCCAGCATTTT.

The rearrangement uses TRBV7-9 and TRBJ2-5; D is ambiguous. Trimming left V 8 bases short and J 3 bases short, with 13 bases between. Germline CDR1 reads SEHNR; CDR2 reads FQNEAQ (reference sequence). The CDR3 consists of 13 residues. This chain's CDR3 is CASHKVGKETQYF. CDR3 nucleotide sequence: TGTGCCAGCCACAAGGTGGGGAAAGAGACCCAGTACTTC.

This clone was picked up a small number of times. The V and J genes are TRBV19 and TRBJ1-2, with 9 bases lining up with TRBD1. Unmatched junction bases numbered 6, after V lost 8 bases and J lost 8 bases. Per the germline V gene, CDR1 is LNHDA and CDR2 is SQIVND (reference sequence). The length of the CDR3 is 12 residues. The CDR3 DNA reads TGTGCCAGTCACGGACAGGGGACCGGCTACACCTTC. As protein: CASHGQGTGYTF.

The V call is TRBV5-6, the J call TRBJ1-2; D perhaps matches TRBD1 (5 bases). Trimming removed 3 bases from V and 7 bases from J, with 16 bases in between. This CDR3 is 14 amino acids long. Germline values: CDR1 SGHDT, CDR2 YYEEEE. As DNA, the CDR3 is TGTGCCAGCAGCTATGGGAGGGGATGGTCTGGCTACACCTTC. Translation: CASSYGRGWSGYTF. The full variable domain, its missing parts supplied by reference TRBV5-6 and TRBJ1-2, is DAGVTQSPTHLIKTRGQQVTLRCSPKSGHDTVSWYQQALGQGPQFIFQYYEEEERQRGNFPDRFSGHQFPNYSSELNVNALLLGDSALYLCASSYGRGWSGYTFGSGTRLTVV.

The V and J genes are TRBV5-1 and TRBJ2-5; 8 bases match TRBD1. V gave up 4 bases and J gave up 0 bases; unmatched junction bases: 8. The CDR3 covers 16 residues. The germline CDR1 and CDR2 sequences are SGHRS and YFSETQ. CDR3 protein: CASSAWGDRNQETQYF. Here the CDR3 DNA reads TGCGCCAGCAGCGCCTGGGGGGACAGGAACCAAGAGACCCAGTACTTC.

The rearrangement uses TRBV7-3 and TRBJ1-1; perhaps TRBD1 as D (6 bases). V was clipped by 5 bases and J by 1 base, with 8 bases between them. This CDR3 is built from 13 residues. Germline CDR1 reads SGHTA; CDR2 reads FQGTGA. This chain's CDR3 is CASSGGQNTEAFF. The DNA of the CDR3 is TGTGCCAGCAGCGGGGGACAGAACACTGAAGCTTTCTTT.

This clone appeared a few times. This sequence joins TRBV7-3 and TRBJ2-7, with TRBD2 as a possible D gene (6 bases). Trimming shortened V by 5 bases and J by 1 base, and 15 bases separated the two germline ends. Germline V CDR1 and CDR2: SGHTA, FQGTGA. The CDR3 is 15 residues long. The CDR3 DNA sequence: TGTGCCAGCAGCCTTTTAGCGGAAGCTTCCTACGAGCAGTACTTC. Amino acid sequence: CASSLLAEASYEQYF.

The rearrangement joins TRBV11-2 to TRBJ2-5; D not resolved. Trimming stripped 6 bases from V and 1 base from J, with 3 bases between. Per germline, CDR1 SGHAT and CDR2 FQNNGV. CDR3 length: 11 residues. The CDR3 here is CASSFQETQYF. CDR3 DNA sequence: TGTGCCAGCAGTTTCCAAGAGACCCAGTACTTC.

The gene calls are TRBV18 and TRBJ1-1; 7 bases line up with TRBD1. From germline, CDR1 is KGHSH and CDR2 LQKENI. This CDR3 is built from 14 residues. Trimming took 5 bases from V and 2 from J; bases not matched to a gene: 5. The CDR3 is CASSTTGENTEAFF. CDR3 in DNA: TGTGCCAGCTCAACAACAGGGGAAAACACTGAAGCTTTCTTT. Drawing the rest from reference TRBV18 and TRBJ1-1, the complete variable domain is NAGVMQNPRHLVRRRGQEARLRCSPMKGHSHVYWYRQLPEEGLKFMVYLQKENIIDESGMPKERFSAEFPKEGPSILRIQQVVRGDSAAYFCASSTTGENTEAFFGQGTRLTVV.

The rearrangement joins TRBV7-3 to TRBJ2-6; D possibly matches TRBD1 or TRBD2 (5 bases each). The CDR3 loop spans 17 amino acids. V was shortened by 3 bases and J by 0 bases, with 12 bases between the two germline ends. Germline V lookup: CDR1 SGHTA, CDR2 FQGTGA. CDR3 nucleotide sequence: TGTGCCAGCAGCTTGTCAGGGACGTCCTCTGGGGCCAACGTCCTGACTTTC. Its protein product is CASSLSGTSSGANVLTF.

The chain recombines TRBV9 with TRBJ2-6, with D maybe TRBD1 (5 bases). Germline V gives CDR1 SGDLS, CDR2 YYNGEE. This CDR3 is 14 amino acids long. V was clipped by 0 bases and J by 12 bases, with 13 bases between them. The CDR3 coding sequence is TGTGCCAGCAGCGTAGAGCAGGGCTATGGCGTCCTGACTTTC. Residues: CASSVEQGYGVLTF.

This clone was detected once. The V gene is TRBV4-1, the J gene TRBJ2-3; D unclear. V dropped 2 bases and J dropped 0 bases, with 9 bases sitting between them. Germline CDR1 reads MGHRA; CDR2 reads YSYEKL. The CDR3 is 15 amino acids. CDR3 amino acids: CASSQNQLSTDTQYF. The CDR3 DNA reads as TGCGCCAGCAGCCAAAATCAGCTTAGCACAGATACGCAGTATTTT.

This chain connects TRBV6-1 to TRBJ2-5; D tentatively fits TRBD1 or TRBD2 (5 bases each). The CDR3 spans 13 residues. The ends were cut back, 4 bases at V and 3 bases at J, with 9 bases in the middle. CDR1 and CDR2 (germline): MNHNS, SASEGT. The CDR3 reads CASSVMGEETQYF. In DNA, the CDR3 is TGTGCCAGCAGTGTTATGGGGGAAGAGACCCAGTACTTC.

The chain has TRBV28 and TRBJ2-1; no clear D gene. V was pared by 1 base and J by 0 bases, with 10 bases between. This CDR3 contains 16 residues. CDR1 and CDR2 (germline): MDHEN, SYDVKM. Here the CDR3 reads CASSLFGPSSYNEQFF. CDR3 nucleotides: TGTGCCAGCAGTTTATTTGGGCCTAGCTCCTACAATGAGCAGTTCTTC.